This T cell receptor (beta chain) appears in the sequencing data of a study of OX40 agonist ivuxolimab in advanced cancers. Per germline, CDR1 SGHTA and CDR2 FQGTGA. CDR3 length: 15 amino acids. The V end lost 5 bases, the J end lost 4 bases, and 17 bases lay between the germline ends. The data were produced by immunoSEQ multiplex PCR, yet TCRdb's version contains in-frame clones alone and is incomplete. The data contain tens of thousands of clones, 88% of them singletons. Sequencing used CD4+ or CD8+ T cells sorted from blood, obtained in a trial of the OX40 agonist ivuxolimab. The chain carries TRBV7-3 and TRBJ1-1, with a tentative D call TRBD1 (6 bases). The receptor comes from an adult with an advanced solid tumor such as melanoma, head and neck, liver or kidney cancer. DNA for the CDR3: TGTGCCAGCAGCCCGCAGACGGGGGCGAGCACTGAAGCTTTCTTT. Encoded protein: CASSPQTGASTEAFF.